The 15 T cell receptor beta chains below all came from one sample that was sequenced in a study of shared clonotypes between healthy human individuals. Method: immunoSEQ multiplex PCR; TCRdb's copy keeps in-frame clones and lacks some. The data hold roughly 1,800,000 clones, with around 96% observed a single time. CD45RO-negative CD8 cells positively selected for CCR7 made up the naive population, which excluded terminally differentiated effector memory CD45RA+ cells. The sample consisted of naive CD8+ T cells sorted from blood. The receptor set was obtained from a man in his late teens or twenties in good health.

V gene TRBV7-9 combines with J gene TRBJ2-1, with D perhaps matching TRBD1 (6 bases). Germline V gives CDR1 SEHNR, CDR2 FQNEAQ (reference sequence). This CDR3 spans 14 amino acids. Trimming stripped 2 bases from V and 4 bases from J, with 9 bases between. The CDR3 loop is CASSLPRGYNEQFF. DNA for the CDR3: TGTGCCAGCAGCTTACCTAGGGGGTACAATGAGCAGTTCTTC. Variable domain in full (rest from reference TRBV7-9 and TRBJ2-1): DTGVSQNPRHKITKRGQNVTFRCDPISEHNRLYWYRQTLGQGPEFLTYFQNEAQLEKSRLLSDRFSAERPKGSFSTLEIQRTEQGDSAMYLCASSLPRGYNEQFFGPGTRLTVL.

For this clone: Within the sample, other DNA sequences also encode this same CDR3. The V gene is TRBV27, the J gene TRBJ1-1; D unclear. Germline assignment: CDR1 MNHEY and CDR2 SMNVEV (reference sequence). This CDR3 has 13 residues. The V gene lost 3 bases and the J gene lost 0 bases, with 5 bases spanning the gap. The CDR3 here is CASSFTMNTEAFF. For the CDR3, the DNA is TGTGCCAGCAGTTTCACCATGAACACTGAAGCTTTCTTT.

This clone was counted a single time. The rearrangement joins TRBV27 to TRBJ1-6; TRBD1 is a possible D gene (5 bases). The CDR3 loop spans 15 amino acids. In germline, CDR1 is MNHEY, CDR2 SMNVEV (reference sequence). With 2 bases removed from V and 6 bases from J, the gap between germline ends came to 11 bases. DNA of the CDR3: TGTGCCAGCAGTTTAATGCGGGGGACTAATTCACCCCTCCACTTT. Amino acid sequence: CASSLMRGTNSPLHF.

The rearrangement uses TRBV7-8 and TRBJ2-7, with 7 bases that match TRBD1. The CDR3 totals 14 residues. CDR1 and CDR2 (germline): SGHVS, FQNEAQ. The trim removed 5 bases at V and 3 bases at J, leaving 7 bases unmatched. CDR3: CASSQGDTFYEQYF. For the CDR3, the DNA is TGTGCCAGCAGCCAGGGGGACACTTTCTACGAGCAGTACTTC.

Concerning this clone: Other DNA sequences in this specimen translate into the identical CDR3. The rearrangement joins TRBV7-9 to TRBJ2-2; unclear D gene. The CDR3 covers 14 residues. The germline V and J ends were trimmed by 2 bases and 1 base, with 5 bases remaining between them. The germline CDR1 and CDR2 sequences are SEHNR and FQNEAQ (reference sequence). The CDR3: CASSLRRNTGELFF. The CDR3 coding sequence is TGTGCCAGCAGCTTACGGCGGAACACCGGGGAGCTGTTTTTT.

The chain couples TRBV5-4 to TRBJ2-3; D may be TRBD1 (6 bases). V was shortened by 1 base and J by 5 bases, with 14 bases between the two germline ends. This CDR3 spans 15 amino acids. Germline-derived CDR1 and CDR2 are SGHNT and YYREEE (reference sequence). The CDR3 sequence is CASSLFGGAQDTQYF. The CDR3 DNA sequence: TGTGCCAGCAGCTTGTTTGGGGGCGCGCAAGATACGCAGTATTTT.

This sequence joins TRBV5-6 and TRBJ2-7; D is ambiguous. The CDR3 loop spans 16 amino acids. Looked up from germline, CDR1 is SGHDT and CDR2 is YYEEEE. The V end was cut by 1 base, the J end by 0 bases, with 14 bases between. This CDR3 is CASSLLNSIVSYEQYF. In DNA, the CDR3 is TGTGCCAGCAGCTTGTTGAACAGCATCGTCTCCTACGAGCAGTACTTC.

This clone has just one count. CDR3 sequence: CASSPGTLSNYGYTF. As DNA, the CDR3 is TGCGCCAGCAGCCCCGGGACACTCTCTAACTATGGCTACACCTTC. J is TRBJ1-2 and V is TRBV5-1, with D possibly being TRBD1 (6 bases). This CDR3 is 15 amino acids long. Germline V gene sequence: CDR1 SGHRS, CDR2 YFSETQ. V was trimmed by 4 bases and J by 0 bases, leaving 13 bases between them.

Regarding this clone: This same CDR3 is encoded by further DNA sequences in the sample. J is TRBJ2-7 and V is TRBV27; D unresolved. In germline, CDR1 is MNHEY, CDR2 SMNVEV (reference sequence). This CDR3 has 15 residues. V lost 3 bases, J lost 1 base, and 13 bases lay in between. This chain's CDR3 is CASSLLAGSSYEQYF. The CDR3 DNA reads as TGTGCCAGCAGTTTGCTCGCCGGGTCTTCCTACGAGCAGTACTTC.

As to this clone: This CDR3 is also generated by other DNA sequences in the sample. The V gene is TRBV7-9, the J gene TRBJ1-1, with unresolved D. This CDR3 spans 14 amino acids. CDR1 and CDR2 (germline): SEHNR, FQNEAQ (reference sequence). V was shortened by 0 bases and J by 0 bases, with 5 bases between the two germline ends. The CDR3 nucleotides read TGTGCCAGCAGCTTAGCGGGGATGAACACTGAAGCTTTCTTT. It yields the protein CASSLAGMNTEAFF.

The chain links TRBV9 to TRBJ2-1; the D gene is possibly TRBD2 (7 bases). This CDR3 contains 13 residues. CDR1 is SGDLS, CDR2 YYNGEE, per germline. V lost 0 bases and J lost 10, with 11 bases in between. CDR3 nucleotides: TGTGCCAGCAGCGTAGCAGGGGAGGGCGAGCAGTTCTTC. This translates into CASSVAGEGEQFF.

The chain joins TRBV27 to TRBJ1-5; 7 nucleotides agree with TRBD1. Unmatched junction bases numbered 8, after V lost 5 bases and J lost 1 base. Germline V gene lookup returns CDR1 MNHEY and CDR2 SMNVEV (reference sequence). This CDR3 has 16 amino acids. CDR3 DNA sequence: TGTGCCAGCAGTCCTTCACAGGGGAACAGCAATCAGCCCCAGCATTTT. As protein: CASSPSQGNSNQPQHF.

Points on this clone: The sample holds other DNA sequences that translate to the same CDR3. The chain combines TRBV30 with TRBJ2-3; D unresolved. CDR1 is GTSNPN, CDR2 SVGIG, per germline (reference sequence). V dropped 0 bases and J dropped 1 base, with 8 bases sitting between them. The CDR3 covers 14 residues. This CDR3 is CAWSVLVGTDTQYF. In DNA form, the CDR3 reads TGTGCCTGGAGTGTGCTAGTGGGCACAGATACGCAGTATTTT.

Points on this clone: This CDR3 is also generated by other DNA sequences in the sample. The chain is built from TRBV4-3 and TRBJ2-7, with D hard to call. The germline gives CDR1 LGHNA, CDR2 YSLEER. The CDR3 totals 14 residues. The V end lost 0 bases, the J end lost 3 bases, and 9 bases lay between the germline ends. The CDR3 DNA reads TGCGCCAGCAGCCAAGACCTGGGAAACTACGAGCAGTACTTC. This gives the protein CASSQDLGNYEQYF.

The J gene is TRBJ1-4, the V gene TRBV7-9; 7 positions agree with TRBD1. The length of the CDR3 is 17 residues. Trimming cost V 4 bases and J 5 bases; bases outside gene matches: 13. Germline V gene sequence: CDR1 SEHNR, CDR2 FQNEAQ (reference sequence). CDR3 loop: CASSSTGGGGGNEKLFF. DNA for the CDR3: TGTGCCAGCAGCTCTACCGGAGGAGGGGGCGGCAATGAAAAACTGTTTTTT.